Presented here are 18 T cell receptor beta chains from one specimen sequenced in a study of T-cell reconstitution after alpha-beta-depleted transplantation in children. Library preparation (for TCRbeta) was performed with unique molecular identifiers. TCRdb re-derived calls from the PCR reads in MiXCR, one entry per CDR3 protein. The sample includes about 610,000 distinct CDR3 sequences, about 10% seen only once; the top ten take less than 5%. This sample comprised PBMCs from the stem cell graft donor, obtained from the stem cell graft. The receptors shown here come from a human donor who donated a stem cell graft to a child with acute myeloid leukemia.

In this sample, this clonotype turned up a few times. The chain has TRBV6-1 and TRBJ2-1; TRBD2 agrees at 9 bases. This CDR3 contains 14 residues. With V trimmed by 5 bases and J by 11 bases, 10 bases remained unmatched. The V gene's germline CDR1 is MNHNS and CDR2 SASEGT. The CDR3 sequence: CASSPVGTSKKQFF. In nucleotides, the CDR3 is TGTGCCAGCAGTCCCGTAGGGACTAGCAAGAAGCAGTTCTTC.

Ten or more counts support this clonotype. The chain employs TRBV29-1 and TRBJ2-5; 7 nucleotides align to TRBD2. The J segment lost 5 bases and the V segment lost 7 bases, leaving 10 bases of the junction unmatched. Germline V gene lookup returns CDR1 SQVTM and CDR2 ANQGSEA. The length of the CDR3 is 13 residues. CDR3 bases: TGCAGCGCTGCCCCGGGACTATCGGAGACCCAGTACTTC. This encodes CSAAPGLSETQYF.

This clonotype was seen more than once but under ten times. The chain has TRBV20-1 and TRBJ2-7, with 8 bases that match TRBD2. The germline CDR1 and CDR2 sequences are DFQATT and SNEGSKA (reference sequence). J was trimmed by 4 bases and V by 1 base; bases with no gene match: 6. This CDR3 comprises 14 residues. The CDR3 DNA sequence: TGCAGTGCTAGAGGTGGGAGCGGGAGATACGAGCAGTACTTC. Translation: CSARGGSGRYEQYF.

For the CDR3, the DNA is TGTGCCAGCCGTGGGGGGGCCGGCTACAATGAGCAGTTCTTC. Its protein product is CASRGGAGYNEQFF. The chain recombines TRBV28 with TRBJ2-1; a weak D match, TRBD2 (7 bases). V gave up 8 bases and J gave up 3 bases, with 14 bases separating them. Looked up from germline, CDR1 is MDHEN and CDR2 is SYDVKM. The CDR3 contains 14 residues.

The CDR3 is CASSPVAGSPYEQYF. The CDR3 nucleotides read TGCGCCAGCAGCCCGGTAGCGGGGTCCCCCTACGAGCAGTACTTC. The V gene is TRBV5-1, the J gene TRBJ2-7; 8 bases align to TRBD2. The CDR3 totals 15 residues. The V gene's germline CDR1 is SGHRS and CDR2 YFSETQ. The trim removed 4 bases at V and 2 bases at J, leaving 8 bases unmatched.

In DNA, the CDR3 is TGTGCCAGCAGCTTGCGTCACTCCACCTACGAGCAGTACTTC. It yields the protein CASSLRHSTYEQYF. The gene calls are TRBV5-6 and TRBJ2-7; D remains unclear. The germline gives CDR1 SGHDT, CDR2 YYEEEE. Trimming took off 1 base at V and 2 bases at J, with 10 bases between the two ends. The CDR3 is 14 amino acids.

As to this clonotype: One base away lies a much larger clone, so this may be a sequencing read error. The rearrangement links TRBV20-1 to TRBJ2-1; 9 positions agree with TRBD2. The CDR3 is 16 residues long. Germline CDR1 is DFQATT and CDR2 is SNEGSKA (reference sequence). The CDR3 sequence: CSARSRASGDYNKQFF. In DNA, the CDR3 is TGCAGTGCTAGGTCTCGAGCTAGCGGGGACTACAATAAGCAGTTCTTC.

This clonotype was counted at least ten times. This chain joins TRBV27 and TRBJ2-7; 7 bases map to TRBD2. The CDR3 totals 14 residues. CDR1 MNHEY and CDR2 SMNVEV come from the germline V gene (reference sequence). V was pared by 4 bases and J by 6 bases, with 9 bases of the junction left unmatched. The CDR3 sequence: CASSSPGLESEQYF. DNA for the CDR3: TGTGCCAGCAGTTCTCCCGGACTAGAGAGCGAGCAGTACTTC.

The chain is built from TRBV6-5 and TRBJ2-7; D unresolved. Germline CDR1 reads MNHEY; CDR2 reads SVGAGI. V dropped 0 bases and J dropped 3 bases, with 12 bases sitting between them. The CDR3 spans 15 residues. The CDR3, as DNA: TGTGCCAGCAGTTACTCGCGCCTATCAAACTACGAGCAGTACTTC. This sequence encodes CASSYSRLSNYEQYF.

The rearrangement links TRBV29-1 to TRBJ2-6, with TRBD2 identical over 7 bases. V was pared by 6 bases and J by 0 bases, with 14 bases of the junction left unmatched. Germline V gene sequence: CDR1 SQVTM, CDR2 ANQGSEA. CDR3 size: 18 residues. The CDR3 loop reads CSVGGAGGFVSGANVLTF. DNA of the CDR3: TGCAGCGTGGGAGGGGCAGGCGGATTCGTCTCTGGGGCCAACGTCCTGACTTTC.

The CDR3 DNA reads TGTGCCAGCAGCGCGGTTCTCCGGGACAGGGGTGTTCAATTCAGCGGGGAGCTGTTTTTT. As protein: CASSAVLRDRGVQFSGELFF. The V call is TRBV11-1, the J call TRBJ2-2; 10 nucleotides match TRBD1. V lost 5 bases and J lost 7; bases outside the gene matches: 22. Germline V gives CDR1 SGHAT, CDR2 FQDESV (reference sequence). There are 20 residues in the CDR3.

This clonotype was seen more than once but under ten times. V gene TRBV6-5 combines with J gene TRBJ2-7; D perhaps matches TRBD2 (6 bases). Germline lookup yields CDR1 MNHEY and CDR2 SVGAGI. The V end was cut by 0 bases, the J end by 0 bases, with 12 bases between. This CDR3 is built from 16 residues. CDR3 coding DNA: TGTGCCAGCAGTTACTCATCGGCGGGGAGCTCCTACGAGCAGTACTTC. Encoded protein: CASSYSSAGSSYEQYF.

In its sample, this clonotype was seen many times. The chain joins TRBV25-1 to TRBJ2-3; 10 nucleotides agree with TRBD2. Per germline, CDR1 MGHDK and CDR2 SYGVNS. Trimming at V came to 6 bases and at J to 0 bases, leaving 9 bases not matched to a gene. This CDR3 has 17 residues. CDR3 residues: CASSRPTSGTSTDTQYF. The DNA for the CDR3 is TGTGCCAGCAGCCGACCAACTAGCGGGACTAGCACAGATACGCAGTATTTT.

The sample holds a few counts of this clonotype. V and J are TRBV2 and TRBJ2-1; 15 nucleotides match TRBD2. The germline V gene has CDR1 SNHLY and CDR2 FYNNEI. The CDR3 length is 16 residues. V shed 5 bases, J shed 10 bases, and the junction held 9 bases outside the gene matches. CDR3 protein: CASSHRGLAGGDEQFF. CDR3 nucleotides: TGTGCCAGCAGTCATAGGGGACTAGCGGGAGGTGACGAGCAGTTCTTC.

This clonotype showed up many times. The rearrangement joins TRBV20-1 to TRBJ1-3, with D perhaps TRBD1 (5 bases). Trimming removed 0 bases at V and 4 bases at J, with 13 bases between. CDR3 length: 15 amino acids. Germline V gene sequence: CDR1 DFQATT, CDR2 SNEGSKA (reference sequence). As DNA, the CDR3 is TGCAGTGCTAGAGAAGGCAGGGCGCCCGGAAACACCATATATTTT. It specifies CSAREGRAPGNTIYF.

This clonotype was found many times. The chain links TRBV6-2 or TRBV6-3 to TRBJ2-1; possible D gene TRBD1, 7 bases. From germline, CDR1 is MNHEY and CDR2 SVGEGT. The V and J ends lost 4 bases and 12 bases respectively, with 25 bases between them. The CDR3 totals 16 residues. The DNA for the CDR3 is TGTGCCAGCAGTTTCTTATCGGACAGGCTGGTGGGGGGGCAGTTCTTC. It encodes CASSFLSDRLVGGQFF.

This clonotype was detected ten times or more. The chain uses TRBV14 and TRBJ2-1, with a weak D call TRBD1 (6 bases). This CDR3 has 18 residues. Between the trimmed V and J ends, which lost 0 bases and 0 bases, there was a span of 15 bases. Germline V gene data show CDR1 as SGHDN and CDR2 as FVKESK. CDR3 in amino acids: CASSQDLGGLNSYNEQFF. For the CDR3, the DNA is TGTGCCAGCAGCCAAGATCTTGGGGGCCTAAACTCCTACAATGAGCAGTTCTTC.

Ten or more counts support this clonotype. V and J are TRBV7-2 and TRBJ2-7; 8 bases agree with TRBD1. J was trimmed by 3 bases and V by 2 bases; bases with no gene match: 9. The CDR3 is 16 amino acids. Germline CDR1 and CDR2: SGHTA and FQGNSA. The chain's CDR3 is CASSLSRVTGGYEQYF. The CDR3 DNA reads TGTGCCAGCAGCTTAAGTCGTGTTACAGGGGGCTACGAGCAGTACTTC.